What follows are 32 T cell receptor beta chains derived from one specimen sequenced in a study of T cell repertoires in cytomegalovirus infection (dated by TCRdb to the late 2010s). TCRdb names Illumina HiSeq 1500 as the instrument used. TCRdb trimmed the raw reads at Q25, called clones with MiXCR and kept productive beta chains. Entries that share a CDR3 protein sequence are merged under the most common genes and DNA. The sample table lists around 740,000 distinct CDR3 sequences, less than 40% of them with a count of one. In total, the top ten clones hold about 2.8% of the sample. The specimen sequenced was PBMCs. The receptor source for this set is a human donor in good health (CMV status not recorded). Some clones in this sample may be carry-over from other donors' samples.

This clonotype was seen a handful of times. The chain couples TRBV7-6 to TRBJ1-5, with a weak D call TRBD1 (5 bases). Trimming took off 1 base at V and 7 bases at J, with 8 bases between the two ends. CDR1 is SGHVS, CDR2 FNYEAQ, per germline. CDR3 size: 13 residues. The CDR3 loop reads CASSLEGLQPQHF. The DNA of the CDR3 is TGTGCCAGCAGCTTAGAGGGGTTGCAGCCCCAGCATTTT.

This clonotype has more than one count but fewer than ten. The J gene is TRBJ1-4, the V gene TRBV19, with no clear D. The CDR3 spans 13 residues. V was shortened by 3 bases and J by 10 bases, with 12 bases between the two germline ends. From germline, CDR1 is LNHDA and CDR2 SQIVND (reference sequence). CDR3 in amino acids: CASSMVGNGKLFF. Here the CDR3 DNA reads TGTGCCAGTAGTATGGTAGGGAACGGAAAACTGTTTTTT.

The J gene is TRBJ1-1, the V gene TRBV10-3; 8 nucleotides agree with TRBD1. From germline, CDR1 is ENHRY and CDR2 SYGVKD. Trimming at V came to 5 bases and at J to 3 bases, leaving 2 bases not matched to a gene. CDR3 length: 13 amino acids. The CDR3 protein is CAISPTGDTEAFF. The CDR3 bases are TGTGCCATCAGTCCGACAGGGGACACTGAAGCTTTCTTT.

Concerning this clonotype itself: The junction and the germline gene differ at one end; a read error may be behind it. CDR3 bases: TGTGCCAGCAGCCAAGGTGACTCCGATAGCAATCAGCCCCAGCATTTT. Residues: CASSQGDSDSNQPQHF. The chain uses TRBV4-1 and TRBJ1-5; no reliable D call. There are 16 residues in the CDR3. The germline CDR1 and CDR2 sequences are MGHRA and YSYEKL.

The sample holds a few counts of this clonotype. The genes are TRBV4-2 and TRBJ2-6; D remains ambiguous. Germline V gene lookup returns CDR1 LGHNA and CDR2 YNFKEQ. The germline V and J ends were trimmed by 3 bases and 3 bases, with 15 bases remaining between them. The length of the CDR3 is 17 residues. The CDR3 here is CASSQGLSGGGANVLTF. CDR3 bases: TGTGCCAGCAGCCAGGGATTATCCGGTGGTGGGGCCAACGTCCTGACTTTC.

Notes on this clonotype: A read error is likely, as this CDR3 ends without the conserved phenylalanine or tryptophan. J is TRBJ2-5 and V is TRBV3-1; D may be TRBD1 (6 bases). The germline CDR1 and CDR2 sequences are LGHDT and YNNKEL (reference sequence). The length of the CDR3 is 16 residues. The ends were cut back, 2 bases at V and 2 bases at J, with 15 bases in the middle. The CDR3 region is CASSQLRSRGQETQYL. As DNA, the CDR3 is TGTGCCAGCAGCCAATTGCGGAGCAGGGGACAAGAGACCCAGTACCTC.

Concerning this clonotype itself: A read error may be the cause here, since a much bigger clone is one base away. CDR3 sequence (DNA): TGTGCCAGCAGCACCCGGATAGGGAGCACAGATACGCAGTATTTT. Amino acid sequence: CASSTRIGSTDTQYF. The chain combines TRBV7-8 with TRBJ2-3; no clear D gene. Per germline, CDR1 SGHVS and CDR2 FQNEAQ. The CDR3 has 15 residues. Trimming stripped 5 bases from V and 0 bases from J, with 12 bases between.

The V and J genes are TRBV7-8 and TRBJ1-3; D is unclear. Germline lookup yields CDR1 SGHVS and CDR2 FQNEAQ. V was shortened by 2 bases and J by 4 bases, with 12 bases between the two germline ends. The CDR3 length is 15 residues. CDR3 coding DNA: TGTGCCAGCAGCTTATCTGCGGGCCCGGGAAACACCATATATTTT. This translates into CASSLSAGPGNTIYF.

Comments on this clonotype: Likely a read error: the CDR3 ends without its conserved phenylalanine or tryptophan. The chain employs TRBV12-3 or TRBV12-4 and TRBJ2-4; D possibly matches TRBD1 or TRBD2 (5 bases each). The V end was cut by 6 bases, the J end by 0 bases, with 21 bases between. This CDR3 has 18 amino acids. The CDR3 sequence: CASSSGQGRTLAKNIQYC. In nucleotides, the CDR3 is TGTGCCAGCAGCTCGGGGCAGGGTAGAACCTTAGCCAAAAACATTCAGTACTGC.

The chain carries TRBV12-3 or TRBV12-4 and TRBJ2-7; 10 bases agree with TRBD1. This CDR3 region has 16 residues. V lost 1 base to trimming and J lost 0 bases; unmatched junction nucleotides: 3. The CDR3 bases are TGTGCCAGCAGTTTAGGGCGGACAGGGGGCTCCTACGAGCAGTACTTC. It encodes CASSLGRTGGSYEQYF.

This clonotype appeared a few times. The rearrangement uses TRBV28 and TRBJ1-6, with TRBD1 as a possible D gene (5 bases). Trimming removed 8 bases from V and 10 bases from J, with 15 bases in between. The germline V gene has CDR1 MDHEN and CDR2 SYDVKM. CDR3 length: 13 amino acids. For the CDR3, the DNA is TGTGCCAGCGACCAAAGGGGCGGGTCACCCCTCCACTTT. Residues: CASDQRGGSPLHF.

This clonotype has only a few counts. J is TRBJ2-7 and V is TRBV12-3 or TRBV12-4; tentative D call: TRBD2 (6 bases). CDR3 length: 15 residues. V shed 1 base and J shed 6 bases, with 16 bases lying between them. DNA of the CDR3: TGTGCCAGCAGTTTAGGCGGGGACCAAGAGGGCGAGCAGTACTTC. Translating gives CASSLGGDQEGEQYF.

The chain combines TRBV28 with TRBJ1-2; D may be TRBD1 (6 bases). V was clipped by 8 bases and J by 2 bases, with 12 bases between them. This CDR3 is built from 13 residues. Germline V gene sequence: CDR1 MDHEN, CDR2 SYDVKM. Here the CDR3 DNA reads TGTGCCAGCTGCACACAGGGCAACTATGGCTACACCTTC. Amino acids: CASCTQGNYGYTF.

This chain uses TRBV5-6 with TRBJ1-1; D is ambiguous. The CDR3 consists of 12 residues. Germline V gene data show CDR1 as SGHDT and CDR2 as YYEEEE. V lost 4 bases, J lost 4 bases, and 8 bases lay in between. CDR3 coding DNA: TGTGCCAGCAGCCAACTGGGCACTGAAGCTTTCTTT. Encoded protein: CASSQLGTEAFF. The entire variable domain, with the rest obtained from reference TRBV5-6 and TRBJ1-1, is as follows: DAGVTQSPTHLIKTRGQQVTLRCSPKSGHDTVSWYQQALGQGPQFIFQYYEEEERQRGNFPDRFSGHQFPNYSSELNVNALLLGDSALYLCASSQLGTEAFFGQGTRLTVV.

This clonotype has at least ten counts. This chain links TRBV6-6 with TRBJ2-3; no clear D. The CDR3 has 16 residues. Germline V CDR1 and CDR2: MNHNY, SVGAGI (reference sequence). Trimming pared 1 base from V and 4 bases from J, leaving 15 bases between. Here the CDR3 reads CASSYWVPRHADTQYF. The CDR3 nucleotides read TGTGCCAGCAGTTACTGGGTCCCCCGGCACGCAGATACGCAGTATTTT.

A remark on this clonotype: Possible read error: a much larger clone is one base away. This sequence joins TRBV7-2 and TRBJ2-7; a weak D match, TRBD2 (5 bases). The germline gives CDR1 SGHTA, CDR2 FQGNSA. The V gene lost 1 base and the J gene lost 3 bases, with 13 bases spanning the gap. The CDR3 is 15 amino acids. The DNA for the CDR3 is TGTGCCAGCAGCTTAGGTGGGTGCGGAGGCTACGAGCAGTACTTC. Encoded protein: CASSLGGCGGYEQYF.

This chain links TRBV6-1 with TRBJ1-5, with D hard to call. The germline gives CDR1 MNHNS, CDR2 SASEGT. The CDR3 contains 14 residues. V was clipped by 1 base and J by 5 bases, with 9 bases between them. The CDR3 coding sequence is TGTGCCAGCAGTGAAGATGAAGGCTATCAGCCCCAGCATTTT. Translated, it gives CASSEDEGYQPQHF.

The CDR3 region has the DNA TGTGCCAGCAGCACGAGGACTAGCGCAAAAGAGCAGTTCTTC. Its translation is CASSTRTSAKEQFF. This chain joins TRBV7-2 and TRBJ2-1; 9 bases line up with TRBD2. In germline, CDR1 is SGHTA, CDR2 FQGNSA. The V and J ends lost 5 bases and 10 bases, in that order; junction bases with no gene match: 9. CDR3 length equals 14 residues.

The gene calls are TRBV12-3 or TRBV12-4 and TRBJ2-7, with D perhaps matching TRBD1 (5 bases). V lost 2 bases to trimming and J lost 3 bases, with 14 bases between them. The CDR3 runs 15 residues. CDR3 amino acids: CASSLRVGVNYEQYF. CDR3 nucleotides: TGTGCCAGCAGTTTAAGAGTAGGGGTCAACTACGAGCAGTACTTC.

This clonotype was found a few times. The chain couples TRBV2 to TRBJ2-7; no reliable D call. With 4 bases removed from V and 5 bases from J, the gap between germline ends came to 18 bases. The CDR3 is 15 amino acids. Per the germline V gene, CDR1 is SNHLY and CDR2 is FYNNEI. CDR3 sequence: CASSVSSPQRDEQYF. The CDR3 DNA sequence: TGTGCCAGCAGTGTGTCGTCACCCCAAAGAGACGAGCAGTACTTC.

CDR3 bases: TGTGCCAGCAGCTTAGAGTCTAGCGGGAACCCTCGAAAGTCCGAGCAGTACTTC. It yields the protein CASSLESSGNPRKSEQYF. This chain joins TRBV7-2 and TRBJ2-7; 9 positions match TRBD2. The CDR3 has 18 amino acids. Trimming cost V 1 base and J 6 bases; bases outside gene matches: 16. Germline CDR1 and CDR2: SGHTA and FQGNSA.

The chain has TRBV7-9 and TRBJ2-7, with 10 bases fitting TRBD2. J was trimmed by 6 bases and V by 6 bases; bases with no gene match: 8. This CDR3 region has 14 residues. Germline-derived CDR1 and CDR2 are SEHNR and FQNEAQ (reference sequence). CDR3 coding DNA: TGTGCCAGCAGGTCCAGCGGGAGGGCCTCCGAGCAGTACTTC. It translates to CASRSSGRASEQYF.

This clonotype was observed at least ten times. The CDR3: CASTHPYPGNYEQYF. The CDR3 DNA sequence: TGTGCCAGCACCCACCCATATCCAGGCAACTACGAGCAGTACTTC. The rearrangement joins TRBV7-9 to TRBJ2-7; D call uncertain. From germline, CDR1 is SEHNR and CDR2 FQNEAQ (reference sequence). Trimming took 7 bases from V and 3 from J, leaving 19 bases between them. The CDR3 totals 15 residues.

In this sample, this clonotype turned up a few times. The chain is built from TRBV18 and TRBJ2-5; no reliable D call. The ends were cut back, 2 bases at V and 0 bases at J, with 10 bases in the middle. The CDR3 consists of 15 residues. CDR1 and CDR2 from the germline V gene are KGHSH and LQKENI. CDR3 sequence reads: CASSPGAADQETQYF. DNA for the CDR3: TGTGCCAGCTCACCAGGTGCGGCCGACCAAGAGACCCAGTACTTC.

In this sample, this clonotype turned up a few times. The V and J genes are TRBV7-8 and TRBJ1-5; D may be TRBD1 (6 bases). V was shortened by 4 bases and J by 4 bases, with 11 bases between the two germline ends. Germline V gene lookup returns CDR1 SGHVS and CDR2 FQNEAQ. The CDR3 is 14 residues long. The CDR3 DNA reads as TGTGCCAGCAGCTCGGACAGTAGAAATCAGCCCCAGCATTTT. Its translation is CASSSDSRNQPQHF.

Notes on this clonotype: This may stem from a read error, because a much larger clone lies one nucleotide away. V is TRBV28 and J is TRBJ2-1; no definite D call. Germline V gene data show CDR1 as MDHEN and CDR2 as SYDVKM. The CDR3 consists of 17 residues. V dropped 4 bases and J dropped 4 bases, with 20 bases sitting between them. The CDR3, as DNA: TGTGCCAGCAGTTCCCCCGTTGGGCATTTGATTTACAATGAGCAGTTCTTC. Its protein product is CASSSPVGHLIYNEQFF. The variable domain in full, completed from reference TRBV28 and TRBJ2-1, reads DVKVTQSSRYLVKRTGEKVFLECVQDMDHENMFWYRQDPGLGLRLIYFSYDVKMKEKGDIPEGYSVSREKKERFSLILESASTNQTSMYLCASSSPVGHLIYNEQFFGPGTRLTVL.

This clonotype was seen more than once but under ten times. The chain joins TRBV2 to TRBJ2-6; a weak D match, TRBD2 (6 bases). Germline lookup yields CDR1 SNHLY and CDR2 FYNNEI. The CDR3 is made up of 15 amino acids. Trimming took 5 bases from V and 4 from J, leaving 12 bases between them. CDR3 in DNA: TGTGCCAGCAGTTCAGGCGGGGAAGGGGCCAACGTCCTGACTTTC. Translation gives CASSSGGEGANVLTF.

This chain uses TRBV6-5 with TRBJ2-1; no firm D call. CDR3 length equals 16 residues. Per the germline V gene, CDR1 is MNHEY and CDR2 is SVGAGI. Trimming left V 1 base short and J 1 base short, with 11 bases between. The CDR3, as DNA: TGTGCCAGCAGTTACTACCTTGGAAGTTCCTACAATGAGCAGTTCTTC. It is translated as CASSYYLGSSYNEQFF.

This clonotype has more than one count but fewer than ten. The V and J genes are TRBV27 and TRBJ2-4; TRBD1 agrees at 9 bases. The CDR3 contains 15 residues. Germline CDR1 reads MNHEY; CDR2 reads SMNVEV (reference sequence). V dropped 6 bases and J dropped 6; count of bases not matched to a gene: 9. The DNA of the CDR3 is TGTGCCAGCAGCCAGGACAGGGGACGGGTAAACATTCAGTACTTC. It translates to CASSQDRGRVNIQYF.

The rearrangement uses TRBV20-1 and TRBJ1-2; D not resolved. The CDR3 is made up of 13 amino acids. Germline loops: CDR1 DFQATT, CDR2 SNEGSKA (reference sequence). Between the trimmed V and J ends, which lost 1 base and 0 bases, there was a span of 6 bases. CDR3 protein: CSARAETNYGYTF. The CDR3, as DNA: TGCAGTGCTAGAGCGGAAACTAACTATGGCTACACCTTC.

V and J are TRBV12-3 or TRBV12-4 and TRBJ1-2; 7 bases fit TRBD1. CDR3 length equals 17 residues. V lost 6 bases, J lost 0 bases, and 13 bases stayed unmatched. Written as DNA, the CDR3 is TGTGCCAGCAGGGCACAGGGGACCTCCCCCACTAACTATGGCTACACCTTC. Translated, it gives CASRAQGTSPTNYGYTF.

The chain has TRBV28 and TRBJ2-2; no definite D call. Trimming removed 7 bases at V and 17 bases at J, with 23 bases between. Germline-derived CDR1 and CDR2 are MDHEN and SYDVKM. This CDR3 has 13 amino acids. CDR3 region: CASNLAEDGYLFF. The CDR3 DNA reads TGTGCCAGCAACTTAGCCGAGGACGGGTATCTTTTTTTT.